Below are 21 T cell receptor beta chains sequenced from a single sample in a study of shared clonotypes between healthy human individuals. Repertoires were generated with immunoSEQ multiplex PCR, while TCRdb's copy carries only in-frame clones and drops some. This repertoire shows some 2.3 million clones, approximately 93% found once; its top ten account for 0.35% to 0.5%. The specimen sequenced was naive CD4+ T cells from PBMCs. The subset is: CD45RA+ positively selected. The receptor source for this set is a man between 18 and 35 years old in good health. Some clones in this sample may be carry-over from other donors' samples.

The chain joins TRBV5-1 to TRBJ2-5; tentatively, D is TRBD1 or TRBD2 (5 bases each). This CDR3 is built from 15 residues. Trimming pared 1 base from V and 4 bases from J, leaving 14 bases between. Per the germline V gene, CDR1 is SGHRS and CDR2 is YFSETQ. CDR3 loop: CASSLFPGPPETQYF. Written as DNA, the CDR3 is TGCGCCAGCAGCTTGTTCCCGGGACCCCCAGAGACCCAGTACTTC.

This clone was recorded once. This sequence joins TRBV5-4 and TRBJ1-2, with unresolved D. The CDR3 length is 15 residues. In germline, CDR1 is SGHNT, CDR2 YYREEE (reference sequence). Trimming removed 3 bases at V and 3 bases at J, with 15 bases between. Written as DNA, the CDR3 is TGTGCCAGCAGCTCCCCGAACGGCAAGGACTATGGCTACACCTTC. Its translation is CASSSPNGKDYGYTF.

This chain connects TRBV5-5 to TRBJ1-1; D gene uncertain. Germline V CDR1 and CDR2: SGHKS, YYEKEE (reference sequence). The V and J ends lost 0 bases and 8 bases respectively, with 5 bases between them. The CDR3 extends over 11 amino acids. The CDR3 DNA is TGTGCCAGCAGCTTGGGTAGAGAAGCTTTCTTT. Its protein is CASSLGREAFF.

The chain joins TRBV27 to TRBJ1-1, with D possibly TRBD1 on 6 matching bases. V lost 6 bases to trimming and J lost 3 bases, with 11 bases between them. The CDR3 is 13 residues long. Germline V gene sequence: CDR1 MNHEY, CDR2 SMNVEV (reference sequence). This CDR3 is CASSWDTYTEAFF. The CDR3 DNA reads TGTGCCAGCAGCTGGGACACCTACACTGAAGCTTTCTTT.

The rearrangement joins TRBV4-2 to TRBJ2-1, with 9 bases lining up with TRBD2. The CDR3 is 15 amino acids. After removal of 0 bases from V and 8 bases from J, the junction contained 5 bases not matched to a gene. The germline CDR1 and CDR2 sequences are LGHNA and YNFKEQ. CDR3 residues: CASSQDVRTSDEQFF. For the CDR3, the DNA is TGTGCCAGCAGCCAAGATGTTAGGACTAGCGATGAGCAGTTCTTC.

The J gene is TRBJ2-5, the V gene TRBV7-2; a possible D gene is TRBD2 (8 bases). Germline V CDR1 and CDR2: SGHTA, FQGNSA. Trimming removed 5 bases from V and 0 bases from J, with 16 bases in between. This CDR3 is 16 amino acids long. The CDR3 coding sequence is TGTGCCAGCAGCAAGGGGGCGGGAGGCTACCAAGAGACCCAGTACTTC. Its protein is CASSKGAGGYQETQYF.

The chain recombines TRBV9 with TRBJ2-1; D call uncertain. Germline V gives CDR1 SGDLS, CDR2 YYNGEE. This CDR3 region has 15 residues. V lost 4 bases and J lost 2, with 13 bases in between. The CDR3 protein is CASSPQLRTYNEQFF. In nucleotides, the CDR3 is TGTGCCAGCAGCCCTCAGTTAAGAACCTACAATGAGCAGTTCTTC.

This sequence joins TRBV7-2 and TRBJ2-5, with D perhaps assigned TRBD1 or TRBD2 (6 bases each). This CDR3 has 13 residues. Germline V gives CDR1 SGHTA, CDR2 FQGNSA. V dropped 4 bases and J dropped 7 bases, with 13 bases sitting between them. The CDR3 sequence is CASSSPEGGTQYF. The DNA of the CDR3 is TGTGCCAGCAGCTCTCCCGAGGGGGGGACCCAGTACTTC.

This rearrangement joins TRBV5-1 to TRBJ2-1; 7 bases line up with TRBD2. Germline V gene data show CDR1 as SGHRS and CDR2 as YFSETQ. Trimming at V came to 0 bases and at J to 1 base, leaving 4 bases not matched to a gene. The CDR3 length is 16 residues. As DNA, the CDR3 is TGCGCCAGCAGCTTGGGGGAGGGAGGGTCCTACAATGAGCAGTTCTTC. It encodes CASSLGEGGSYNEQFF.

This clone occurred once. The chain has TRBV28 and TRBJ2-5; no clear D. Per the germline V gene, CDR1 is MDHEN and CDR2 is SYDVKM. The CDR3 loop spans 12 amino acids. V lost 6 bases and J 6 bases, leaving 11 bases between the germline ends. The CDR3 protein is CASSPPGQTQYF. CDR3 coding DNA: TGTGCCAGCAGCCCGCCCGGCCAGACCCAGTACTTC.

This clone appeared a few times. V and J are TRBV4-1 and TRBJ1-5, with TRBD1 as a possible D gene (5 bases). Trimming pared 1 base from V and 3 bases from J, leaving 7 bases between. This CDR3 contains 14 residues. Germline V gene data show CDR1 as MGHRA and CDR2 as YSYEKL. In DNA form, the CDR3 reads TGCGCCAGCAGCCAAGGACAGCCCAATCAGCCCCAGCATTTT. This codes for CASSQGQPNQPQHF.

The genes are TRBV2 and TRBJ2-7; 8 bases agree with TRBD2. With 4 bases clipped from V and 3 bases from J, the junction kept 8 bases outside the gene matches. Looked up from germline, CDR1 is SNHLY and CDR2 is FYNNEI. The CDR3 totals 15 residues. In nucleotides, the CDR3 is TGTGCCAGCAGTGCAAACCCTAGCGGGCGCTACGAGCAGTACTTC. Its protein is CASSANPSGRYEQYF.

The chain links TRBV9 to TRBJ1-3, with 7 bases that match TRBD1. The CDR3 sequence is 15 residues long. Germline V lookup: CDR1 SGDLS, CDR2 YYNGEE. The V and J ends lost 0 bases and 7 bases, in that order; junction bases with no gene match: 7. Written as DNA, the CDR3 is TGTGCCAGCAGCGTAGCTGGGGACAGTACTAACACCATATATTTT. It is translated as CASSVAGDSTNTIYF.

The genes are TRBV18 and TRBJ1-3; 7 positions agree with TRBD1. Trimming at V came to 3 bases and at J to 2 bases, leaving 4 bases not matched to a gene. Germline loops: CDR1 KGHSH, CDR2 LQKENI. The CDR3 spans 15 residues. CDR3 protein: CASSPVGQAGNTIYF. The CDR3 region has the DNA TGTGCCAGCTCACCTGTCGGACAGGCTGGAAACACCATATATTTT.

The chain is built from TRBV5-1 and TRBJ2-5; the D gene could be TRBD1 or TRBD2 (7 bases each). This CDR3 spans 16 amino acids. V lost 0 bases to trimming and J lost 4 bases, with 16 bases between them. The V gene's germline CDR1 is SGHRS and CDR2 YFSETQ. In DNA, the CDR3 is TGCGCCAGCAGCTTGGCACCCCAGGGGGGGGCAGAGACCCAGTACTTC. This sequence encodes CASSLAPQGGAETQYF.

This chain joins TRBV14 and TRBJ1-2; a possible D gene is TRBD1 (6 bases). V dropped 4 bases and J dropped 1 base, with 10 bases sitting between them. Germline CDR1 and CDR2: SGHDN and FVKESK. CDR3 length equals 14 residues. CDR3 sequence (DNA): TGTGCCAGCAGCCCTGAAGGGGGTAACTATGGCTACACCTTC. Protein: CASSPEGGNYGYTF.

The CDR3 protein is CASSSAGRYQETQYF. The CDR3 region has the DNA TGTGCCAGCAGCTCGGCGGGGAGGTATCAAGAGACCCAGTACTTC. The chain recombines TRBV11-2 with TRBJ2-5, with TRBD2 as a possible D gene (6 bases). This CDR3 contains 15 residues. V dropped 4 bases and J dropped 2 bases, with 14 bases sitting between them. CDR1 is SGHAT, CDR2 FQNNGV, per germline. Full variable domain (rest looked up from reference TRBV11-2 and TRBJ2-5): EAGVAQSPRYKIIEKRQSVAFWCNPISGHATLYWYQQILGQGPKLLIQFQNNGVVDDSQLPKDRFSAERLKGVDSTLKIQPAKLEDSAVYLCASSSAGRYQETQYFGPGTRLLVL.

CDR3 sequence (DNA): TGTGCCAGCCGGACAGGGATGATGAACACTGAAGCTTTCTTT. Amino acid sequence: CASRTGMMNTEAFF. V gene TRBV11-1 combines with J gene TRBJ1-1; 8 nucleotides align to TRBD1. Trimming took 8 bases from V and 0 from J; bases not matched to a gene: 5. This CDR3 is 14 amino acids long. Germline V gene lookup returns CDR1 SGHAT and CDR2 FQDESV (reference sequence).

The V gene is TRBV6-1, the J gene TRBJ2-6; D call uncertain. The length of the CDR3 is 14 residues. The germline V gene has CDR1 MNHNS and CDR2 SASEGT. V was cut by 10 bases and J by 4 bases, with 14 bases left in between. DNA of the CDR3: TGTGCCAACGCCCCACGATTGGGGGCCAACGTCCTGACTTTC. Translated: CANAPRLGANVLTF.

This chain uses TRBV11-2 with TRBJ2-7; either TRBD1 or TRBD2 may supply D (5 bases each). V dropped 6 bases and J dropped 5 bases, with 8 bases sitting between them. Germline V lookup: CDR1 SGHAT, CDR2 FQNNGV. This CDR3 is built from 11 residues. The CDR3, as DNA: TGTGCCAGCAGACTGGGGGACGAGCAGTACTTC. Translated: CASRLGDEQYF.

Of note for this clone: Other DNA sequences of this sample code for an identical CDR3. This sequence joins TRBV7-8 and TRBJ2-3, with 7 bases lining up with TRBD1. The germline V gene encodes CDR1 SGHVS and CDR2 FQNEAQ. V gave up 1 base and J gave up 2 bases; unmatched junction bases: 3. The CDR3 totals 15 residues. This CDR3 is CASSLVTGSTDTQYF. The CDR3 DNA sequence: TGTGCCAGCAGCTTAGTGACAGGGTCCACAGATACGCAGTATTTT.